This T cell receptor (beta chain) comes out of a study of cytotoxic CD8 clonotypes in ibrutinib-treated CLL listed by TCRdb under 2021. About the investigation overall: In this cohort, more than 14 patients were treatment-naive and 11 to 12 were relapsed/refractory, while some 18 had unmutated IGHV. Responses were partial in roughly 24 patients and complete in 2; after median about 70 months follow-up, around 15 stayed in remission and about twelve progressed. Samples at response were collected after a median of around twelve months of treatment, with a range of about 6 to 40 months. On average, each sample yielded around 250,000 productive templates and 94,082 productive rearrangements. Of the approximately 86 people in the trial, around 24 had longitudinal samples available. Cryopreserved peripheral blood mononuclear cells were obtained before treatment, at response, and at either sustained remission or disease progression. Every sample from remission and from progressive disease was obtained while the patients were still on ibrutinib. Broader findings and caveats from the paper: Public clonotypes were found to be uncommon and were observed to contract or remain stable during treatment; the increase in clonality was shown to reflect expansion of private clonotypes at ibrutinib response. An increase in clonality was observed at ibrutinib response, with clonality remaining stable during sustained remission and falling back toward baseline at progression. Sampling times were not matched between patients in sustained remission and patients whose disease was progressing, and lymph node repertoires were not examined. Baseline clonality was found to be higher than that of age-matched healthy donors and was strongly correlated with circulating CD8+ T-cell counts.

On a MiSeq, deep resolution sequencing aimed for a depth between 1 in 1 million and 1 in 200,000 T cells, with each clonotype covered approximately 10x on average. The immunoSEQ hsTCRB Kit was used to generate TCR beta libraries. Per the authors' processing: Data were analyzed with ImmunoSEQ Data Assistant and ImmunoSEQ Analyzer, with V, D and J genes assigned per IMGT definitions. Clonality, with values ranging from 0 to 1, was calculated as one minus the normalized Shannon entropy of productive rearrangement frequencies. Only overrepresented clonotypes making up at least 0.05% of each patient's repertoire were included in the public clonotype analysis. Some 12 age-matched healthy donor repertoires from immuneACCESS served as clonality controls. The immuneACCESS repertoire file appears here via TCRdb, limited to in-frame rearrangements. These files lack a portion of the clones; in checked studies, under half of the deficit traces to unresolved V genes, and the cause of the others is not known. That table is the source of V, J and clone size, and D and trimming were worked out from the DNA. A total of about 140,000 clones appear in this sample, roughly 77% of them only once. The top ten clonotypes cover approximately 28% of the sample.

To note about this clone: Its antigen target is currently unknown. It has no much larger one-base neighbor in the sample; base qualities were not kept.

The CDR3, from cysteine to phenylalanine, totals 13 residues. Of all the DNA, just the CDR3 is kept, 39 bases in frame from base 1. Trimming at the junction amounts to 1 base on V and 7 bases on J, and the germline ends lie 10 bases apart. The germline V gene provides CDR1 SNHLY and CDR2 FYNNEI. The sample's time point, from its label and the paper: roughly 12 months on ibrutinib. For TCR beta library preparation, around 2 micrograms of genomic DNA were isolated from cryopreserved PBMCs. High-throughput TCR beta sequencing was performed on longitudinal blood samples from CLL patients receiving ibrutinib monotherapy. The patients took part in an open-label, single-center phase 2 trial of ibrutinib monotherapy.

The TCR sequence derives from a human donor with chronic lymphocytic leukemia. The material sequenced was PBMCs, taken after 12 months of ibrutinib treatment. In this chain, TRBV2 is recombined with TRBJ1-2, with a tentative D gene TRBD1 over 6 matching bases. This receptor carries the CDR3 CASSEDRARGYTF. The DNA sequence is TGTGCCAGCAGTGAAGACAGGGCTCGTGGCTACACCTTC.